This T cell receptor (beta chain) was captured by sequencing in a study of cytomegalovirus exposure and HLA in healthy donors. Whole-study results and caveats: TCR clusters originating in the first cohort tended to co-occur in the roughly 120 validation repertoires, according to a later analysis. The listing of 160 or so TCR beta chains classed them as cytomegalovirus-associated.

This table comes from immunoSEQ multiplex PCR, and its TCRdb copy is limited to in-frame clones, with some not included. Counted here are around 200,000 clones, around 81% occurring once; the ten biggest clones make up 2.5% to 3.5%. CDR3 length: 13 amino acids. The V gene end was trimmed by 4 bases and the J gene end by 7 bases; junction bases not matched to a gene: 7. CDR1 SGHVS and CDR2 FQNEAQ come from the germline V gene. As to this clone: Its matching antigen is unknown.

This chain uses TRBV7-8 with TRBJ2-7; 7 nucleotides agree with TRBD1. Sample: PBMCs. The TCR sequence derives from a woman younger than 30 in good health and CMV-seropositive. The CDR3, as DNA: TGTGCCAGCAGCTCGCCAGACAGGGTGGAGCAGTACTTC. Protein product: CASSSPDRVEQYF.